This TCR beta chain was found in a study of memory CD4+ T cells and cytomegalovirus serostatus (dated by TCRdb to about 2019). Context from the whole study: The cohort comprised around 35 healthy Belgian adults, 9 CMV seropositive and roughly 25 CMV seronegative. To replicate a published TCR-based CMV serostatus classifier, the study sequenced CD4+ memory TCRbeta repertoires from a Belgian cohort whose cytomegalovirus serostatus was known. Points the paper makes about the study in general: Unlike the original study, which covered naive and memory CD4+ and CD8+ populations, the Belgian study sequenced only CD4+CD45RO+ memory cells. Of over 150 previously reported CMV-associated TCRbeta sequences, 55 to 75 appeared in the CD4+ memory repertoires, each in one to five individuals. Results were interpreted as suggesting that the CMV-associated TCR signature is largely present in the CD4+ memory repertoire. A median bootstrapped AUC of 0.95 with a 95% CI of 0.76-1.00 was achieved on the Belgian cohort by the original-framework classifier. CMV serostatus prediction reached a median bootstrapped AUC of roughly 0.96 with the original framework and just under 0.93 with a US-trained random forest.

Comments on this clone: What antigen it recognizes has not been identified. No base quality information exists; no much larger clone differs at one position.

A FACSAria II was used to sort memory CD4+ T cells, defined as single viable CD3+CD4+CD8-CD45RO+ cells. CMV serostatus was assessed using a Roche Elecsys assay, by which serum IgG against CMV pp150, pp28, p38 and p52 was detected. After the samples were thawed, total CD4+ T cells were enriched through positive selection using CD4 magnetic microbeads. The samples came from a different study that was designed specifically to examine the CD4+ T cell memory repertoire. Following standard operating procedures, peripheral blood mononuclear cells were isolated and cryopreserved, while serum was kept at -80 degrees C. The staining used CD3-PerCP (BW264/56), CD4-APC (RPA-T4), CD45RO-PE (UCHT1) and CD8-Pacific Orange (3B5) antibodies, and Sytox blue was used to exclude non-viable cells. The Quick-DNA Microprep Kit was used to extract genomic DNA from the sorted cells. Amplification of TCRbeta DNA was done with the immunoSEQ hsTCRbeta kit, following the protocol from the manufacturer. TCRbeta libraries were sequenced on an Illumina MiSeq instrument. Under the source paper's analysis protocol: Removing out-of-frame sequences left fewer than 2.5 million distinct TCRbeta sequences, an average of approximately 65,000 per individual. Each individual was scored using the number of around 180 previously reported CMV-associated TCRbeta sequences that the individual carried and the total number of productive distinct TCRbeta sequences. A beta-binomial model was reimplemented in Python, and scikit-learn random forests with default parameters were trained on US cohort data. Classifier performance on the Belgian cohort was summarized as median AUC with percentile confidence intervals over 10,000 bootstrap iterations. Here the immuneACCESS table is served through TCRdb, limited to in-frame sequences with V and J called. Missing clones are a known gap in these copies; in checked studies unresolved V genes cover under half, and the rest lacks a known reason. Clonal size and the V and J genes are those of that table, whereas D and trimming came from the DNA. In all, the sample holds some 66,000 clones, and about 78% of those were seen once. The ten largest clones represent around 4.3% of the sample.

This receptor was obtained from an adult in good health and CMV-seropositive. Sequenced material: memory CD4+ T cells from blood.

In nucleotide form, the sequence is TGTGCCAGCAGCTTGGAGCCAACGCGGACTGAAGAGACCCAGTACTTC. The translation is CASSLEPTRTEETQYF. The rearrangement joined TRBV5-4 to TRBJ2-5; TRBD2 is perhaps the D gene, given 5 matching bases. Trimming costs V 0 bases and J 3 bases, and their ends lie 15 bases apart. Inclusive of the bounding cysteine and phenylalanine, the CDR3 is 16 residues long. This entry keeps only the CDR3 DNA: 48 bases, framed from base 1. Based on the germline V gene (reference sequence), the CDR1 and CDR2 sequences are SGHNT and YYREEE.